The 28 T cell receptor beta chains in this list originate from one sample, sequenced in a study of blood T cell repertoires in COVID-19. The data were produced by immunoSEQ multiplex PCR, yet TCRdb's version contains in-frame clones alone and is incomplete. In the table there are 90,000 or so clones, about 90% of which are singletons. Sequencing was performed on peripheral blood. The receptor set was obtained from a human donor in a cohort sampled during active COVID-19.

The CDR3 region is CATSRDLGGETQYF. In DNA form, the CDR3 reads TGTGCCACCAGCAGAGATCTAGGAGGGGAGACCCAGTACTTC. J is TRBJ2-5 and V is TRBV15, with D tentatively TRBD2 (6 bases). V lost 0 bases and J lost 5, with 10 bases in between. This CDR3 has 14 residues. Per germline, CDR1 LNHNV and CDR2 YYDKDF (reference sequence).

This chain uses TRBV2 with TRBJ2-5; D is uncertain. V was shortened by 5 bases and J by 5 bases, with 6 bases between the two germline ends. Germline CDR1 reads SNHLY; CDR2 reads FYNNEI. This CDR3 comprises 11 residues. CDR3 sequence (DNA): TGTGCCAGCAGTCAAACTGAGACCCAGTACTTC. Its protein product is CASSQTETQYF.

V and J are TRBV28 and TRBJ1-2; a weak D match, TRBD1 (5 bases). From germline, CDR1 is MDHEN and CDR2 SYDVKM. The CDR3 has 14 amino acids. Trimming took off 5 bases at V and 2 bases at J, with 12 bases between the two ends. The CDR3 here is CASSLPTVNYGYTF. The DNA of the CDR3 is TGTGCCAGCAGTCTCCCGACAGTGAACTATGGCTACACCTTC.

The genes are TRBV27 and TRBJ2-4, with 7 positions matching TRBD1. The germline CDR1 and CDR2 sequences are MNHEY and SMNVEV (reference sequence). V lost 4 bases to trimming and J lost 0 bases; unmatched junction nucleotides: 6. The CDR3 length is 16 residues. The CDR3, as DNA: TGTGCCAGCAGTTCTCTCGGACAGGAAGCCAAAAACATTCAGTACTTC. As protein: CASSSLGQEAKNIQYF.

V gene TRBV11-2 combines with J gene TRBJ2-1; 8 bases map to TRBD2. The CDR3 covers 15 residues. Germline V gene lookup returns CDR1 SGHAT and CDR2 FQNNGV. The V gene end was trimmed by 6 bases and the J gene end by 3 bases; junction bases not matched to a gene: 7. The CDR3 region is CASRPIAGRYNEQFF. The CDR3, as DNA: TGTGCCAGCAGACCGATAGCGGGACGCTACAATGAGCAGTTCTTC.

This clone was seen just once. The CDR3 loop is CASSSYSGRNTGELFF. The DNA of the CDR3 is TGTGCCAGCAGTTCCTATAGCGGGAGGAACACCGGGGAGCTGTTTTTT. This rearrangement joins TRBV7-6 to TRBJ2-2, with TRBD2 matching 9 bases. Germline loops: CDR1 SGHVS, CDR2 FNYEAQ. CDR3 size: 16 residues. Germline trimming cut 6 bases from V and 1 base from J; bases unmatched to any gene: 6.

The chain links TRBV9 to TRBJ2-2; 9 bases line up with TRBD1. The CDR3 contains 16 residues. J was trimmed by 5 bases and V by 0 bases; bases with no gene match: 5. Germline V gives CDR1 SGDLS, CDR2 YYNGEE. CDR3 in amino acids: CASSVGGTGWTGELFF. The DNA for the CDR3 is TGTGCCAGCAGCGTAGGAGGGACAGGGTGGACCGGGGAGCTGTTTTTT.

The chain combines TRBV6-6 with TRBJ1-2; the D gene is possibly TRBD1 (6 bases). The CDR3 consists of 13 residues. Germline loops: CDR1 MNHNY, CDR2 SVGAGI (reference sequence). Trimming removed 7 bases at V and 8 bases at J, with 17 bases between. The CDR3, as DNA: TGTGCCAGCACCCTGGACAGAGAAGGCGGCTACACCTTC. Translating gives CASTLDREGGYTF.

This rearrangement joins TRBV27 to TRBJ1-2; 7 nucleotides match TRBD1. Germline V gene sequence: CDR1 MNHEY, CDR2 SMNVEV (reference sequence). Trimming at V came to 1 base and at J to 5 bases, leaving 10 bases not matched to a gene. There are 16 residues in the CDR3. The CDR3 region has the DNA TGTGCCAGCAGTTTATACGGGACAGAGCCCATGTATGGCTACACCTTC. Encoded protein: CASSLYGTEPMYGYTF.

The CDR3 DNA sequence: TGTGCCAGCAGTTTAGGGCAGGGGGTAAATGGCTACACCTTC. This gives the protein CASSLGQGVNGYTF. This chain joins TRBV28 and TRBJ1-2; 7 positions agree with TRBD1. CDR3 size: 14 residues. V shed 2 bases, J shed 6 bases, and the junction held 6 bases outside the gene matches. Germline CDR1 and CDR2: MDHEN and SYDVKM.

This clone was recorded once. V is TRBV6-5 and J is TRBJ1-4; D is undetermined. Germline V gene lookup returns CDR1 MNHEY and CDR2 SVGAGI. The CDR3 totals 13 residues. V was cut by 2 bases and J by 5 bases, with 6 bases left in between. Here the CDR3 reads CASSYRGNEKLFF. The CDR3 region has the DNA TGTGCCAGCAGTTACAGAGGGAATGAAAAACTGTTTTTT.

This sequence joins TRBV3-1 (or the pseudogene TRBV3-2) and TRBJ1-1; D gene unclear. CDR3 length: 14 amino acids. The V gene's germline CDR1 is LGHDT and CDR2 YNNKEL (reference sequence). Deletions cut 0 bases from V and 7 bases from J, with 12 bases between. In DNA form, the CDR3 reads TGTGCCAGCAGCCAAGAAATAGGCGGTCGTGAAGCTTTCTTT. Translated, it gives CASSQEIGGREAFF.

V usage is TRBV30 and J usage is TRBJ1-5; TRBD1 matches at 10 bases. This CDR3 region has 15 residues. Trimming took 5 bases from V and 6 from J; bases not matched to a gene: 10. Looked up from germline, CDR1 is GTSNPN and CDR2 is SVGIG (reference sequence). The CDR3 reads CAWDRGRGLGQPQHF. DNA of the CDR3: TGTGCCTGGGACAGGGGGCGAGGGTTGGGTCAGCCCCAGCATTTT. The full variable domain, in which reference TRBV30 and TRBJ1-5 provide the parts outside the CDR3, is SQTIHQWPATLVQPVGSPLSLECTVEGTSNPNLYWYRQAAGRGLQLLFYSVGIGQISSEVPQNLSASRPQDRQFILSSKKLLLSDSGFYLCAWDRGRGLGQPQHFGDGTRLSIL.

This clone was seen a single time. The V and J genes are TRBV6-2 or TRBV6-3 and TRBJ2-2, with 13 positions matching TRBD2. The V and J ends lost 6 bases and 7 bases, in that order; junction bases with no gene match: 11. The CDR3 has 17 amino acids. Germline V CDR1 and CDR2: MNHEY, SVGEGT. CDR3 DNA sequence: TGTGCCAGCAGCAAAGAGACTAGCGGGAGGATAGGCGGGGAGCTGTTTTTT. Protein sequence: CASSKETSGRIGGELFF.

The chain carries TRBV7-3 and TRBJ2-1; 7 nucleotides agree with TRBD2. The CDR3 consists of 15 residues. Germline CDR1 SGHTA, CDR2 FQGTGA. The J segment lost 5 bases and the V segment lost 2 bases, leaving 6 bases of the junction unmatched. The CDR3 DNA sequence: TGTGCCAGCAGCTTATCGCTAGCGGCCCACAATGAGCAGTTCTTC. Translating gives CASSLSLAAHNEQFF.

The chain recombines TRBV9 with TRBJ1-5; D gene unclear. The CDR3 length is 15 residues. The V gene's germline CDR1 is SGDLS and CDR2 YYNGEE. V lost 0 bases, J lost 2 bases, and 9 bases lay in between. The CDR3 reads CASSVGVVGNQPQHF. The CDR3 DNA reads TGTGCCAGCAGCGTAGGTGTGGTAGGCAATCAGCCCCAGCATTTT.

CDR3 protein: CASSLEAGGETQYF. DNA of the CDR3: TGTGCCAGCAGCTTAGAAGCGGGGGGAGAGACCCAGTACTTC. The chain carries TRBV7-7 and TRBJ2-5; 9 bases are a match to TRBD2. Per germline, CDR1 SSHAT and CDR2 FNYEAQ (reference sequence). CDR3 length: 14 residues. J gave up 4 bases and V 1 base, and 1 base lay outside the gene matches.

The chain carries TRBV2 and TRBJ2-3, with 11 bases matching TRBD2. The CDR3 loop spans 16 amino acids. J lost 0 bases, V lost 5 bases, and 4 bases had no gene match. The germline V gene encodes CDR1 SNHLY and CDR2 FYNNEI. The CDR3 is CASSLIAGGSTDTQYF. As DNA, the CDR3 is TGTGCCAGCAGTCTAATAGCGGGGGGGAGCACAGATACGCAGTATTTT.

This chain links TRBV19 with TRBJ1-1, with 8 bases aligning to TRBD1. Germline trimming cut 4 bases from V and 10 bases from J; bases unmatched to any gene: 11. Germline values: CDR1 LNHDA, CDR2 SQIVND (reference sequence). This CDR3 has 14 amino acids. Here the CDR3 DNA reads TGTGCCAGTAGTACCCGGGACAGGAGGAATGGAGCTTTCTTT. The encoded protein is CASSTRDRRNGAFF.

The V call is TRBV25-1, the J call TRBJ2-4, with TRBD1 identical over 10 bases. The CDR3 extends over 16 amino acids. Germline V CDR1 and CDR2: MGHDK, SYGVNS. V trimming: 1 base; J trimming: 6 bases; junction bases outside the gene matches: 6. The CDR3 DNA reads TGTGCCAGCAGTGAATCGGGGACAGGGGTCGGAAACATTCAGTACTTC. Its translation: CASSESGTGVGNIQYF.

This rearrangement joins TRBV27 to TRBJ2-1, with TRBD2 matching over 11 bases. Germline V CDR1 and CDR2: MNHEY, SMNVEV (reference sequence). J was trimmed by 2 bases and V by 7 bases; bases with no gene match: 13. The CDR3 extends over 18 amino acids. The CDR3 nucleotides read TGTGCCAGCACTTACCAGACTAGCGGGACCCTCACCTACAATGAGCAGTTCTTC. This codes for CASTYQTSGTLTYNEQFF.

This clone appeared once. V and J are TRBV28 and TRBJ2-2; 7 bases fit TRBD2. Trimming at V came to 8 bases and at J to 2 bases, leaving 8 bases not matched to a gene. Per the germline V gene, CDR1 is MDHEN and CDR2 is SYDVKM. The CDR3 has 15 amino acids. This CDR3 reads CASVGRIANTGELFF. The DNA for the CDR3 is TGTGCCAGCGTCGGGAGGATAGCTAACACCGGGGAGCTGTTTTTT.

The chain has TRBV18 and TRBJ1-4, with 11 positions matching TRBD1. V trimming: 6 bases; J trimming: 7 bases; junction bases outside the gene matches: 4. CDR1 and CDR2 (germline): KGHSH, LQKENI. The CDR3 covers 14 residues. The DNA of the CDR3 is TGTGCCAGCTCCCGAGGGACAGGGGGTGAAAAACTGTTTTTT. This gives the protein CASSRGTGGEKLFF.

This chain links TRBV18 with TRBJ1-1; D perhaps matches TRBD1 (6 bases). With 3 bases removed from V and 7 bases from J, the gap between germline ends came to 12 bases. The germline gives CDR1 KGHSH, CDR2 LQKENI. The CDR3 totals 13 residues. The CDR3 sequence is CASSPRTELEAFF. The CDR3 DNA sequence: TGTGCCAGCTCACCCCGGACAGAACTTGAAGCTTTCTTT. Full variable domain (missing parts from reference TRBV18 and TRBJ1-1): NAGVMQNPRHLVRRRGQEARLRCSPMKGHSHVYWYRQLPEEGLKFMVYLQKENIIDESGMPKERFSAEFPKEGPSILRIQQVVRGDSAAYFCASSPRTELEAFFGQGTRLTVV.

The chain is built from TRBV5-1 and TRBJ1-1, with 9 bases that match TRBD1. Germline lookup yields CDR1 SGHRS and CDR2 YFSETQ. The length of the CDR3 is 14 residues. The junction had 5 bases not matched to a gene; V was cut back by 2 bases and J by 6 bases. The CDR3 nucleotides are TGCGCCAGCAGCTTAAACAGGGGGCCGGCTGAAGCTTTCTTT. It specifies CASSLNRGPAEAFF.

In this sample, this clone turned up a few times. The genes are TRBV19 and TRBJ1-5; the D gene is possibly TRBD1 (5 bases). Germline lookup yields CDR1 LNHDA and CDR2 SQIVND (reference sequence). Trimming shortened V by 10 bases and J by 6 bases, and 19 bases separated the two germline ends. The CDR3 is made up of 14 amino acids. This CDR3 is CATDKGLGGQPQHF. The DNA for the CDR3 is TGTGCCACCGATAAGGGGCTGGGCGGTCAGCCCCAGCATTTT.

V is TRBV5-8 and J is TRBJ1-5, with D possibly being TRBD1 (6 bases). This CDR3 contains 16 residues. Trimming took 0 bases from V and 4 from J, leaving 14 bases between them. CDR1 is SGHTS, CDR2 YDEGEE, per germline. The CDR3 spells CASSLGRGLDNQPQHF. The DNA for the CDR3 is TGTGCCAGCAGCTTGGGCAGGGGCCTCGATAATCAGCCCCAGCATTTT. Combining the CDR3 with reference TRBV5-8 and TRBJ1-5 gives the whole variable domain EAGVTQSPTHLIKTRGQQATLRCSPISGHTSVYWYQQALGLGLQFLLWYDEGEERNRGNFPPRFSGRQFPNYSSELNVNALELEDSALYLCASSLGRGLDNQPQHFGDGTRLSIL.

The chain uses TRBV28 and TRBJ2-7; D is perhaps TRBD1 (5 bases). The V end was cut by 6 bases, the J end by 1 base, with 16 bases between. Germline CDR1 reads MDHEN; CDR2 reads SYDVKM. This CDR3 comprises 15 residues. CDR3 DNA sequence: TGTGCCAGCAGACCCTTTAGGGGTCTTTCCTACGAGCAGTACTTC. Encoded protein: CASRPFRGLSYEQYF.